This T cell receptor beta chain originates from a study of T cells in Graves' hyperthyroidism and ophthalmopathy. Template material for amplifying TCR beta CDR3 regions consisted of RNA transcripts. When the TCR CDR3 underwent first-round RT-PCR, the HTBI primer set was used. MiXCR was run by TCRdb on the multiplex PCR reads, yielding one entry per CDR3 protein. The table shows around 400,000 distinct CDR3 sequences, with about 13% occurring only once. This clonotype has at least ten counts. PBMCs were obtained from roughly 10 ml fresh peripheral blood. Material: blood. This clonotype was sampled from a woman younger than 35 with Graves' hyperthyroidism.

CDR3 sequence reads: CASSSPADREQYF. The DNA of the CDR3 is TGTGCCAGCAGCTCCCCGGCGGACCGCGAGCAGTACTTC. The V and J genes are TRBV7-9 and TRBJ2-7; D not resolved. V lost 4 bases and J lost 6, with 13 bases in between. CDR3 length: 13 residues. CDR1 is SEHNR, CDR2 FQNEAQ, per germline (reference sequence). Combining the CDR3 with reference TRBV7-9 and TRBJ2-7 gives the whole variable domain DTGVSQNPRHKITKRGQNVTFRCDPISEHNRLYWYRQTLGQGPEFLTYFQNEAQLEKSRLLSDRFSAERPKGSFSTLEIQRTEQGDSAMYLCASSSPADREQYFGPGTRLTVT.